Presented here are 4 T cell receptor beta chains from one specimen sequenced in a study of cytomegalovirus exposure and HLA in healthy donors. Method: immunoSEQ multiplex PCR; TCRdb's copy keeps in-frame clones and lacks some. The sample records about 130,000 clones, 85% to 90% being singletons. Input material: PBMCs. The source is a woman in her 30s in good health and CMV-seropositive.

The chain links TRBV6-1 to TRBJ2-7, with 8 bases identical to TRBD2. This CDR3 region has 15 residues. The ends lost 5 bases at V and 0 bases at J; junction bases unmatched: 6. Germline CDR1 MNHNS, CDR2 SASEGT. The CDR3 region is CASSTRGGISYEQYF. As DNA, the CDR3 is TGTGCCAGCAGTACTCGGGGGGGTATCTCCTACGAGCAGTACTTC.

This chain uses TRBV2 with TRBJ2-7, with 7 bases that match TRBD2. CDR1 and CDR2 from the germline V gene are SNHLY and FYNNEI. CDR3 length: 15 amino acids. V lost 5 bases to trimming and J lost 7 bases; unmatched junction nucleotides: 14. CDR3 in amino acids: CASSLAGVGNKEQYF. As DNA, the CDR3 is TGTGCCAGCAGTCTGGCGGGAGTCGGCAATAAGGAGCAGTACTTC.

This clone came up once. The chain recombines TRBV2 with TRBJ2-2; 9 nucleotides match TRBD1. The CDR3 consists of 16 residues. After removal of 7 bases from V and 7 bases from J, the junction contained 13 bases not matched to a gene. The germline gives CDR1 SNHLY, CDR2 FYNNEI. CDR3 region: CASIIGDRDEGGELFF. The CDR3 bases are TGTGCCAGCATTATAGGGGACAGGGATGAAGGCGGGGAGCTGTTTTTT.

The chain joins TRBV29-1 to TRBJ1-2; D is perhaps TRBD1 (5 bases). Germline V gene lookup returns CDR1 SQVTM and CDR2 ANQGSEA. V dropped 3 bases and J dropped 2 bases, with 16 bases sitting between them. The CDR3 runs to 15 residues. CDR3 loop: CSVDLGQGGNYGYTF. CDR3 sequence (DNA): TGCAGCGTTGACCTAGGGCAGGGCGGAAACTATGGCTACACCTTC.